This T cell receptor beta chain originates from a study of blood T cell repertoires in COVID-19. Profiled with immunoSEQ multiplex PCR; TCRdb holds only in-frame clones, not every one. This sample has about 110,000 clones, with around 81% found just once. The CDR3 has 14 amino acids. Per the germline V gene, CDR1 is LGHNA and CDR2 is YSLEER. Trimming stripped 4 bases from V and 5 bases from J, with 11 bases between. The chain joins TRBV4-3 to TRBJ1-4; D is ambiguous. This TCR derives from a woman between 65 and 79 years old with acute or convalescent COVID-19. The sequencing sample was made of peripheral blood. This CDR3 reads CASSPIYQNEKLFF. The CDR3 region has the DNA TGCGCCAGCAGCCCTATCTATCAAAATGAAAAACTGTTTTTT.